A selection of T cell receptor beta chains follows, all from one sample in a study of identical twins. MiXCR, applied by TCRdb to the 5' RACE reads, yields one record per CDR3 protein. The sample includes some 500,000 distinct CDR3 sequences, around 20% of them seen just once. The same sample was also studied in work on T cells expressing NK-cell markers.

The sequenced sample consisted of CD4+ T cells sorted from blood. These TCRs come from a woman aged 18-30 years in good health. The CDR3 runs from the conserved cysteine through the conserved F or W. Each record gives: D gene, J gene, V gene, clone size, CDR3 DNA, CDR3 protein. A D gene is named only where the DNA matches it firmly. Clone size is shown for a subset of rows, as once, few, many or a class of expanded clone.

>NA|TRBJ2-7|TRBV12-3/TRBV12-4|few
TGTGCCAGCAGCACCCGACTGGTCTCCTACGAGCAGTACTTC
CASSTRLVSYEQYF
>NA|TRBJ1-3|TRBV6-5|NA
TGTGCCAGCAGTTACTCGAGGGACTCTGGAAACACCATATATTTT
CASSYSRDSGNTIYF
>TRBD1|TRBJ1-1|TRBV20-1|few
TGCAGTGCTCTCCGGGACAGGGGAACTGAAGCTTTCTTT
CSALRDRGTEAFF
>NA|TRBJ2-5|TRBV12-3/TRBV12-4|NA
TGTGCCAGCAGCCCCGTACCGGGACCTGCTGAGGGGTATGAGACCCAGTACTTC
CASSPVPGPAEGYETQYF
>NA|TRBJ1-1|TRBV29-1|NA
TGCAGCGTCGGGGACAAATCGAACACTGAAGCTTTCTTT
CSVGDKSNTEAFF
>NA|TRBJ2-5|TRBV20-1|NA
TGCAGTGCTCCCCCCGGGGGACAAGAGACCCAGTACTTC
CSAPPGGQETQYF
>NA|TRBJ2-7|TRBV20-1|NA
TGCAGTGCTCCTGCGAGCTCCTACGAGCAGTACTTC
CSAPASSYEQYF
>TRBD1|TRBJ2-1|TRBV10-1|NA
TGCGCCAGCAGTGTAGGGACAGGAGGGTACAATGAGCAGTTCTTC
CASSVGTGGYNEQFF
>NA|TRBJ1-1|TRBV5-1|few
TGCGCCAGCAGCTACGGGACGGACACTGAAGCTTTCTTT
CASSYGTDTEAFF
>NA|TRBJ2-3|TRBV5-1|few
TGCGCCAGCAGCCCCAACCCGGGGACAGATACGCAGTATTTT
CASSPNPGTDTQYF
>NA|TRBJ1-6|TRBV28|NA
TGTGCCAGCAGTTTCGGCAGGCCCCTCCACTTT
CASSFGRPLHF
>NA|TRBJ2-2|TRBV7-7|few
TGTGCTAGCAGCTTACGACCGGGCGGGGAGCTGTTTTTT
CASSLRPGGELFF
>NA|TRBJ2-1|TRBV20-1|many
TGCAGTGCTTCCCAGTCCTACAATGAGCAGTTCTTC
CSASQSYNEQFF
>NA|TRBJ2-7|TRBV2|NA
TGTGCCAGCGGTCCGGGGACCTACGAGCAGTACTTC
CASGPGTYEQYF
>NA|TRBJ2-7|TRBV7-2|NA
TGTGCCAGCAGCCGAAAGGGGGACCCCCCCTACGAGCAGTACTTC
CASSRKGDPPYEQYF
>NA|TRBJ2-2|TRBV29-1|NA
TGCAGCGTTGGGACCAACACCGGGGAGCTGTTTTTT
CSVGTNTGELFF
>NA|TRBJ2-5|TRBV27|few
TGTGCCAGCAGTGTCAGGGTTCAAGAGACCCAGTACTTC
CASSVRVQETQYF
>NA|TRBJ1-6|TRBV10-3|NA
TGTGCCATCAGTGCGAACGTTGGAGATTCACCCCTCCACTTT
CAISANVGDSPLHF
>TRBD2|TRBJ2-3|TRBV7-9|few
TGTGCCAGCAGCACCCCAAGCGGGAGGAGCACAGATACGCAGTATTTT
CASSTPSGRSTDTQYF
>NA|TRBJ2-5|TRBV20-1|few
TGCAGTGCTAGTAACCAGTTTCAAGAGACCCAGTACTTC
CSASNQFQETQYF
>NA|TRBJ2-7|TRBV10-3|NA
TGTGCCATCAGTGACCGGGCCTTGGAGCAGTACTTC
CAISDRALEQYF
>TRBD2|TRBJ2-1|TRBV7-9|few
TGTGCCAGCAGCCCGAACCTCCTAGCGGGGGGCAATGAGCAGTTCTTC
CASSPNLLAGGNEQFF
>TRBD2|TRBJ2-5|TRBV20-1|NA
TGCAGTGCCCCCCGGGGGGGGCCCCAAGAGACCCAGTACTTC
CSAPRGGPQETQYF
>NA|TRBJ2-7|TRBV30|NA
TGTGCCTTCCGCCCTCAGGGGGGGCTGTACGAGCAGTACTTC
CAFRPQGGLYEQYF
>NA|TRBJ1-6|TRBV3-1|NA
TGTGCCAGCAGCCCCCCGGGAGGGCTGAATTCACCCCTCCACTTT
CASSPPGGLNSPLHF
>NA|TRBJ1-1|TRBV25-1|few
TGTGCCAGCAGCTGGCACACTGAAGCTTTCTTT
CASSWHTEAFF
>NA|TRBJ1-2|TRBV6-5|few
TGTGCCAGCAGTTACTTCGGGGGGCGTAACTATGGCTACACCTTC
CASSYFGGRNYGYTF
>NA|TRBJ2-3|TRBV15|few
TGTGCCACCAGCAGAGCTTACATAGATACGCAGTATTTT
CATSRAYIDTQYF
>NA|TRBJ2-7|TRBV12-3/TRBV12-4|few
TGTGCCAGCAGTTTTTATGACCCCTACGAGCAGTACTTC
CASSFYDPYEQYF
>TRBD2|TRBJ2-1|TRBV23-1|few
TGCGCCAGCACCGTTAGCGGGAATGCTCTCAATGAGCAGTTCTTC
CASTVSGNALNEQFF
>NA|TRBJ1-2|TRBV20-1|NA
TGCAGTGCTAGCGGACTTGGGGATGTGGGGAGAGATGGCTACACCTTC
CSASGLGDVGRDGYTF
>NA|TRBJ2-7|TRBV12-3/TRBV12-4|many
TGTGCCAGCAGTCCCACAGGTTACGAGCAGTACTTC
CASSPTGYEQYF
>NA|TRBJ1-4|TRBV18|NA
TGTGCCAGCTCACGGCTCCCGATGGGGTCTGGTAATGAAAAACTGTTTTTT
CASSRLPMGSGNEKLFF
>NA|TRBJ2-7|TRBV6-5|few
TGTGCCAGCAGTTACTCCTCCGGGGGAGGCCACGAGCAGTACTTC
CASSYSSGGGHEQYF
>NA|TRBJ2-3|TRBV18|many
TGTGCCAGCAGTCCCCGGACAGATACGCAGTATTTT
CASSPRTDTQYF
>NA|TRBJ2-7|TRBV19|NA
TGTGCCAGTATCGGCAGGGACTACGAGCAGTACTTC
CASIGRDYEQYF
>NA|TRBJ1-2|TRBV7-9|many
TGTGCCAGCAGCGGAGGGCCCTCTTATGGCTACACCTTC
CASSGGPSYGYTF
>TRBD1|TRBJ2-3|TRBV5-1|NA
TGCGCCAGCAGCTCAAGGACAGGGCCAGATACGCAGTATTTT
CASSSRTGPDTQYF
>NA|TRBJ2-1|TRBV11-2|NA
TGTGCCAGCAGCTTAGTAGCGAGCGGACCTTACAATGAGCAGTTCTTC
CASSLVASGPYNEQFF
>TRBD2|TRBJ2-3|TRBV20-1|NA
TGCAGGGGAGCGGGGGTTGCAGATACGCAGTATTTT
CRGAGVADTQYF
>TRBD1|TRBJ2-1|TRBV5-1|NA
TGCGCCAGCAGCTTTGCTGGACAGGGAGCTCCTCCCGGGGTCTTC
CASSFAGQGAPPGVF
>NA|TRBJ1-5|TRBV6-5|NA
TGTGCCAGCAGTTACCCGGGGCAGCCCCAGCATTTT
CASSYPGQPQHF
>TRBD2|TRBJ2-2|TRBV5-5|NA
TGTGCCAGCAGCCCTCGGACTAGCGGGACGTACAGCGGGGAGCTGTTTTTT
CASSPRTSGTYSGELFF
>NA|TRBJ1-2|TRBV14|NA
TGCGCCAGCAGCCAACACAGGCACTATGGCTACACCTTC
CASSQHRHYGYTF
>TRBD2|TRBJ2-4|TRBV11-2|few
TGTGCCAGCAGCTTAGGGACTAGCGGGGGGTTTGGCATTCAGTACTTC
CASSLGTSGGFGIQYF
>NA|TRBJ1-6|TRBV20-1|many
TGCAGTGCTAGTATCCGCCGGGACTGGAGAGTTTCACCCCTCCACTTT
CSASIRRDWRVSPLHF
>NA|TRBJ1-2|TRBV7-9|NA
TGTGCCAGCAGCTTAGCGCGGGGCGCAGGCTACACCTTC
CASSLARGAGYTF
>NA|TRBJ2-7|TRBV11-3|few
TGTGCCAGCAGCTTACACACACCGAACGAGCAGTACTTC
CASSLHTPNEQYF
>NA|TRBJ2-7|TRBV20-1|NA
TGCAGTGCTAGACATACCCCGGGCGAGCAGTACTTC
CSARHTPGEQYF
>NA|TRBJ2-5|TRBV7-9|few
TGTGCCAGCAGCTTAGCCCCCACTAGCACGCTTGGGGAGACCCAGTACTTC
CASSLAPTSTLGETQYF
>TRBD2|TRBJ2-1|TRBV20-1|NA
TGCAGTGCTAGAGATCCAAGCGGGGGGGTCAATGAGCAGTTCTTC
CSARDPSGGVNEQFF
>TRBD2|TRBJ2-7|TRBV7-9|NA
TGTGCCAGCAGTTTCGGACTAGCGGGTCGCAGTGAGCAGTACTTC
CASSFGLAGRSEQYF
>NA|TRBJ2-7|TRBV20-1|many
TGCAGTGCTGTAACGGGGGCCGTGCAGTACTTC
CSAVTGAVQYF
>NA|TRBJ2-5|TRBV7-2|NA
TGTGCCAGTGGACTTACGAGACAGGAGACCCAGTACTTC
CASGLTRQETQYF
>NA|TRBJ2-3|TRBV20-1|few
TGCAGTGCTGCTCCGGGACCCATTTCGGATACGCAGTATTTT
CSAAPGPISDTQYF